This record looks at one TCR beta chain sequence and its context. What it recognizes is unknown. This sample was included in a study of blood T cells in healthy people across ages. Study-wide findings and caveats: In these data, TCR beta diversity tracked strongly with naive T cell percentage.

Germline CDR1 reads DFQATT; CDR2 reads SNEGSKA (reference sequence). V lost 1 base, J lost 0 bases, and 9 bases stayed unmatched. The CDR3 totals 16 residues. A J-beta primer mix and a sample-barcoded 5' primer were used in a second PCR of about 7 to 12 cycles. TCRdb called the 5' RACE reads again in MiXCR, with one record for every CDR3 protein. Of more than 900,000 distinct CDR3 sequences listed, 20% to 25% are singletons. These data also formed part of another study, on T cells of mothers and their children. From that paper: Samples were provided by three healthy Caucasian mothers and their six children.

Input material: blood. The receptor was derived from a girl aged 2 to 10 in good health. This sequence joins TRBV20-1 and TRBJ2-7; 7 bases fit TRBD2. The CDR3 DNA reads TGCAGTGCTAGAGGATTCTTGGGGGGGGGCTCCTACGAGCAGTACTTC. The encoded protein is CSARGFLGGGSYEQYF.